In this sample, the clone carrying this T cell receptor (beta chain) is medium-sized. Its antigen remains unknown. The data belong to a study of OX40 agonist ivuxolimab in advanced cancers. Only in-frame clones appear in the TCRdb table, and some are missing; sequencing was by immunoSEQ multiplex PCR. The sample contains tens of thousands of clones, around 81% of which appear only once. Study-wide points: Averaged across samples, CD8+ T cells carried more expanded clones than CD4+ did. Certain nonresponders additionally had low normalized T-cell clonal expansion.

Sequencing used CD4+ or CD8+ T cells sorted from blood, obtained in a trial of the OX40 agonist ivuxolimab. The source is an adult with an advanced solid tumor such as melanoma, head and neck, liver or kidney cancer.

In nucleotides, the CDR3 is TGTGCCAGTAGTGGAGCAGGGTATGGCTACACCTTC. Translated, it gives CASSGAGYGYTF. J is TRBJ1-2 and V is TRBV19; a possible D gene is TRBD1 (5 bases). V lost 5 bases, J lost 5 bases, and 9 bases lay in between. The germline V gene has CDR1 LNHDA and CDR2 SQIVND (reference sequence). This CDR3 is built from 12 residues.